This TCR beta chain was recovered during a study of T cells expressing NK-cell markers. Background on the study: TCR beta repertoires came from sorted CD3+CD56+NKG2C+, CD3+CD56+NKG2C- and CD3+CD56-NKG2C+ T cells.

TCRdb re-analyzed the 5' RACE reads; it lists each CDR3 protein once, without DNA. The repertoire table contains a few hundred thousand distinct CDR3 sequences. The CDR3 runs to 18 residues. Germline lookup yields CDR1 SQVTM and CDR2 ANQGSEA. Input material: blood T cells: a sorted CD56 or NKG2C T cell subset, CD4+ or CD8+ T cells, or bulk PBMC T cells (not recorded which). The source is a man between 18 and 35 years old in good health. The chain couples TRBV29-1 to TRBJ1-6; TCRdb's D call, TRBD1, is unchecked because there is no DNA. The CDR3 loop reads CSVTRDRGLSPCNSPLHF.